This T cell receptor (beta chain) originates from a study of cytomegalovirus exposure and HLA in healthy donors. Notes on the study in general: 150 to 200 TCR beta chains were listed as cytomegalovirus-associated. Among donors in an Asian-associated ancestry cluster, a later analysis reportedly found fewer N-insertions than the roughly 700-donor mean. In a later analysis, HLA-C alleles had the fewest associated TCRs, DRB1 alleles the most.

With regard to this clone: The antigen is not known.

Germline lookup yields CDR1 ENHRY and CDR2 SYGVKD. CDR3 length: 13 residues. V gave up 8 bases and J gave up 4 bases, with 11 bases separating them. The PCR used 60 Vbeta and 13 Jbeta primers. Sequencing used immunoSEQ multiplex PCR; TCRdb keeps in-frame clones, though not all of them. The profile shows under 150,000 clones, 77% of them singletons. The sequence was collected from a woman aged 40-49 years in good health and CMV-seronegative. The chain uses TRBV10-3 and TRBJ2-2; unclear D gene. What was sequenced was PBMCs. CDR3 nucleotide sequence: TGTGCCATCGGTAGCTCGATCACCGGGGAGCTGTTTTTT. Protein: CAIGSSITGELFF.